Presented here are 26 T cell receptor beta chains from one specimen sequenced in a study of blood T cell repertoires in COVID-19. TCRdb's copy holds only in-frame clones and misses some; the assay was immunoSEQ multiplex PCR. This sample has roughly 50,000 clones, with 80% to 90% found just once. Sequencing used peripheral blood. The receptors here all came from a woman aged 55-75 years with acute or convalescent COVID-19.

The chain carries TRBV30 and TRBJ2-2; 9 positions match TRBD1. The CDR3 covers 14 residues. Germline V gene data show CDR1 as GTSNPN and CDR2 as SVGIG (reference sequence). Losses at the gene ends were 3 bases for V and 5 bases for J; bases not matched to a gene: 4. This chain's CDR3 is CAWRRGTGTGELFF. The CDR3 nucleotides are TGTGCCTGGAGACGGGGGACAGGGACCGGGGAGCTGTTTTTT.

On this clone itself: The junction does not match germline at one end; this may be a read error. The V gene is TRBV2, the J gene TRBJ1-2; TRBD1 matches at 9 bases. This CDR3 is 14 amino acids long. Germline CDR1 and CDR2: SNHLY and FYNNEI. CDR3 DNA: TGTGCCAGCAGTGAGGAAGGACAGGGGCAAAGCAGGCGTTTC. Its protein is CASSEEGQGQSRRF.

V and J are TRBV11-2 and TRBJ2-1; TRBD2 matches 13 bases. This CDR3 is 18 amino acids long. The germline V gene has CDR1 SGHAT and CDR2 FQNNGV. The V and J ends lost 5 bases and 7 bases, in that order; junction bases with no gene match: 14. Here the CDR3 reads CASSPLPPTSGGTNEQFF. The CDR3 DNA reads TGTGCCAGCAGCCCCTTACCACCGACTAGCGGGGGGACGAATGAGCAGTTCTTC.

V and J are TRBV4-1 and TRBJ1-6; 8 bases are shared with TRBD1. CDR1 is MGHRA and CDR2 is YSYEKL in the germline V gene. The CDR3 has 14 amino acids. Trimming removed 9 bases from V and 8 bases from J; junction bases left unmatched: 9. CDR3 amino acids: CASKGAGGYSPLHF. Written as DNA, the CDR3 is TGCGCCAGTAAAGGGGCAGGGGGCTATTCACCCCTCCACTTT.

This clone appeared a single time. The rearrangement joins TRBV29-1 to TRBJ1-5; no reliable D call. V shed 4 bases and J shed 4 bases, with 8 bases lying between them. Germline assignment: CDR1 SQVTM and CDR2 ANQGSEA. The CDR3 is 12 amino acids. CDR3 DNA: TGCAGCGTTGGATCGGGGAATCAGCCCCAGCATTTT. Amino acids: CSVGSGNQPQHF.

The chain combines TRBV28 with TRBJ2-2; 7 bases line up with TRBD1. With 6 bases clipped from V and 2 bases from J, the junction kept 6 bases outside the gene matches. This CDR3 spans 15 amino acids. Germline CDR1 MDHEN, CDR2 SYDVKM. CDR3: CASRPGTANTGELFF. The CDR3 DNA follows: TGTGCCAGCAGACCCGGGACAGCAAACACCGGGGAGCTGTTTTTT.

This clone was seen once. In DNA form, the CDR3 reads TGTGCCAGCAGCCCCCGGACAGGGGGCTTTGACATTCAGTACTTC. This translates into CASSPRTGGFDIQYF. The genes are TRBV3-1 (or the pseudogene TRBV3-2) and TRBJ2-4, with 11 bases identical to TRBD1. The V gene end was trimmed by 4 bases and the J gene end by 8 bases; junction bases not matched to a gene: 7. Germline lookup yields CDR1 LGHDT and CDR2 YNNKEL (reference sequence). The CDR3 covers 15 residues.

CDR3 in amino acids: CASSYVLTGDYEQYF. CDR3 nucleotide sequence: TGTGCCAGCAGTTACGTCTTGACAGGGGACTACGAGCAGTACTTC. The chain couples TRBV6-5 to TRBJ2-7; 8 nucleotides align to TRBD1. Germline V CDR1 and CDR2: MNHEY, SVGAGI. The V gene end was trimmed by 2 bases and the J gene end by 3 bases; junction bases not matched to a gene: 6. This CDR3 contains 15 residues.

V and J are TRBV28 and TRBJ2-1, with 8 bases aligning to TRBD1. CDR3 length: 11 residues. Per germline, CDR1 MDHEN and CDR2 SYDVKM. V lost 6 bases to trimming and J lost 14 bases; unmatched junction nucleotides: 6. CDR3 amino acids: CASRLDRAEFF. The CDR3 DNA follows: TGTGCCAGCAGGCTGGACAGGGCGGAGTTCTTC.

This chain uses TRBV10-3 with TRBJ2-5; D ambiguous. CDR1 and CDR2 (germline): ENHRY, SYGVKD. CDR3 length equals 11 residues. Trimming shortened V by 10 bases and J by 4 bases, and 10 bases separated the two germline ends. Here the CDR3 reads CATLGGETQYF. DNA of the CDR3: TGTGCCACCCTCGGTGGAGAGACCCAGTACTTC.

The rearrangement links TRBV7-9 to TRBJ2-3; D gene uncertain. Germline CDR1 is SEHNR and CDR2 is FQNEAQ (reference sequence). The V and J ends lost 2 bases and 4 bases respectively, with 10 bases between them. The CDR3 loop spans 14 amino acids. CDR3 DNA sequence: TGTGCCAGCAGCTTAAAATCGTTCCCAGATACGCAGTATTTT. It specifies CASSLKSFPDTQYF.

The V gene is TRBV20-1, the J gene TRBJ2-5; D gene unclear. CDR3 length equals 10 residues. Germline V gene sequence: CDR1 DFQATT, CDR2 SNEGSKA (reference sequence). The ends were cut back, 4 bases at V and 5 bases at J, with 5 bases in the middle. The CDR3: CSAIQETQYF. The DNA of the CDR3 is TGCAGTGCTATTCAGGAGACCCAGTACTTC.

This chain uses TRBV27 with TRBJ2-7; D perhaps matches TRBD1 (6 bases). This CDR3 has 14 residues. Trimming took off 5 bases at V and 7 bases at J, with 18 bases between the two ends. Germline CDR1 MNHEY, CDR2 SMNVEV (reference sequence). The CDR3 here is CASSTPTGSGEQYF. The CDR3 coding sequence is TGTGCCAGCAGTACACCCACAGGGTCGGGAGAGCAGTACTTC.

This sequence joins TRBV5-1 and TRBJ2-1; 10 nucleotides agree with TRBD2. Per the germline V gene, CDR1 is SGHRS and CDR2 is YFSETQ. CDR3 size: 16 residues. V lost 5 bases, J lost 9 bases, and 14 bases stayed unmatched. This CDR3 is CASSSTSAGGPSEQFF. CDR3 coding DNA: TGCGCCAGCAGTTCCACCTCAGCGGGAGGGCCGAGTGAGCAGTTCTTC.

The chain combines TRBV12-3 or TRBV12-4 with TRBJ1-4; D uncertain. The V end lost 7 bases, the J end lost 8 bases, and 11 bases lay between the germline ends. This CDR3 contains 12 residues. DNA for the CDR3: TGTGCCAGCACGGGGATGGGGGAAAAACTGTTTTTT. Translation gives CASTGMGEKLFF.

The rearrangement joins TRBV3-1 (or the pseudogene TRBV3-2) to TRBJ1-1, with 11 bases aligning to TRBD1. Germline CDR1 is LGHDT and CDR2 is YNNKEL (reference sequence). CDR3 length: 15 residues. The J segment lost 2 bases and the V segment lost 7 bases, leaving 6 bases of the junction unmatched. CDR3 DNA: TGTGCCAGCACCCGGGACAGGGGGGGAAACACTGAAGCTTTCTTT. It encodes CASTRDRGGNTEAFF.

The genes are TRBV19 and TRBJ1-2, with 9 bases identical to TRBD1. Germline CDR1 and CDR2: LNHDA and SQIVND (reference sequence). This CDR3 region has 14 residues. The V and J ends lost 9 bases and 7 bases, in that order; junction bases with no gene match: 12. In DNA form, the CDR3 reads TGTGCCAGCCGAACAGGGGGCGGAGTGGGTGGCTACACCTTC. Amino acid sequence: CASRTGGGVGGYTF. Supplemented by reference TRBV19 and TRBJ1-2, the full variable domain reads DGGITQSPKYLFRKEGQNVTLSCEQNLNHDAMYWYRQDPGQGLRLIYYSQIVNDFQKGDIAEGYSVSREKKESFPLTVTSAQKNPTAFYLCASRTGGGVGGYTFGSGTRLTVV.

This clone occurred a few times. The V gene is TRBV6-5, the J gene TRBJ1-1; 7 nucleotides line up with TRBD1. Germline V gene data show CDR1 as MNHEY and CDR2 as SVGAGI. V was clipped by 6 bases and J by 4 bases; unmatched bases: 11. The CDR3 spans 15 residues. CDR3 sequence: CASRIHTGVLTEAFF. CDR3 coding DNA: TGTGCCAGCAGGATTCACACAGGGGTTCTCACTGAAGCTTTCTTT.

This rearrangement joins TRBV19 to TRBJ1-5, with 7 positions matching TRBD1. Trimming at V came to 3 bases and at J to 7 bases, leaving 12 bases not matched to a gene. The CDR3 length is 16 residues. Germline assignment: CDR1 LNHDA and CDR2 SQIVND (reference sequence). The CDR3 loop reads CASSIAGGTFGQPQHF. The CDR3 DNA sequence: TGTGCCAGTAGTATCGCAGGGGGGACTTTTGGACAGCCCCAGCATTTT.

In its sample, this clone was seen a few times. The V gene is TRBV3-1 (or the pseudogene TRBV3-2), the J gene TRBJ1-5, with a tentative D call TRBD1 (5 bases). CDR1 is LGHDT and CDR2 is YNNKEL in the germline V gene (reference sequence). The CDR3 is made up of 17 amino acids. V lost 2 bases and J 4 bases, leaving 18 bases between the germline ends. CDR3 in amino acids: CASSQSQRGLWNQPQHF. CDR3 sequence (DNA): TGTGCCAGCAGCCAATCTCAAAGGGGACTATGGAATCAGCCCCAGCATTTT.

This clone was observed once. The chain carries TRBV24-1 and TRBJ1-2; 7 positions match TRBD1. V gave up 4 bases and J gave up 3 bases; unmatched junction bases: 4. The CDR3 has 14 residues. From germline, CDR1 is KGHDR and CDR2 SFDVKD. This CDR3 is CATSEAGTDYGYTF. DNA for the CDR3: TGTGCCACCAGTGAGGCCGGGACAGACTATGGCTACACCTTC.

The chain has TRBV11-2 and TRBJ2-7; the match to TRBD2 covers 7 bases. The germline gives CDR1 SGHAT, CDR2 FQNNGV. There are 15 residues in the CDR3. J was trimmed by 2 bases and V by 3 bases; bases with no gene match: 7. In DNA form, the CDR3 reads TGTGCCAGCAGCTTTAAGGCTAGCGGAGCCTACGAGCAGTACTTC. Amino acid sequence: CASSFKASGAYEQYF.

The V gene is TRBV18, the J gene TRBJ1-2; D call uncertain. Germline CDR1 KGHSH, CDR2 LQKENI. This CDR3 has 13 amino acids. Trimming took off 4 bases at V and 9 bases at J, with 15 bases between the two ends. The DNA of the CDR3 is TGTGCCAGCTCACTTGAATCGGTTGATCGCTACACCTTC. This gives the protein CASSLESVDRYTF.

Here the CDR3 DNA reads TGTGCCAGCAGCTTGGAGGTCCGGGGAGAGACCCAGTACTTC. It encodes CASSLEVRGETQYF. V gene TRBV5-4 combines with J gene TRBJ2-5; a weak D match, TRBD2 (5 bases). The CDR3 sequence is 14 residues long. V dropped 0 bases and J dropped 4 bases, with 10 bases sitting between them. The germline V gene encodes CDR1 SGHNT and CDR2 YYREEE (reference sequence).

This clone has a handful of counts. The rearrangement uses TRBV6-1 and TRBJ2-2, with 7 bases that match TRBD2. CDR1 MNHNS and CDR2 SASEGT come from the germline V gene. The trim removed 3 bases at V and 7 bases at J, leaving 8 bases unmatched. The CDR3 has 15 residues. The CDR3 protein is CASSDGPAGDGELFF. The CDR3 DNA follows: TGTGCCAGCAGTGATGGACCCGCGGGAGACGGGGAGCTGTTTTTT.

The CDR3 coding sequence is TGTGCCAGCAGCTCCCGGGACAACCATTCACCCCTCCACTTT. Its translation: CASSSRDNHSPLHF. V and J are TRBV5-8 and TRBJ1-6, with a tentative D call TRBD1 (6 bases). This CDR3 is 14 amino acids long. CDR1 and CDR2 (germline): SGHTS, YDEGEE. The V end lost 3 bases, the J end lost 8 bases, and 12 bases lay between the germline ends. Based on the CDR3 plus reference TRBV5-8 and TRBJ1-6, the full variable domain is EAGVTQSPTHLIKTRGQQATLRCSPISGHTSVYWYQQALGLGLQFLLWYDEGEERNRGNFPPRFSGRQFPNYSSELNVNALELEDSALYLCASSSRDNHSPLHFGNGTRLTVT.